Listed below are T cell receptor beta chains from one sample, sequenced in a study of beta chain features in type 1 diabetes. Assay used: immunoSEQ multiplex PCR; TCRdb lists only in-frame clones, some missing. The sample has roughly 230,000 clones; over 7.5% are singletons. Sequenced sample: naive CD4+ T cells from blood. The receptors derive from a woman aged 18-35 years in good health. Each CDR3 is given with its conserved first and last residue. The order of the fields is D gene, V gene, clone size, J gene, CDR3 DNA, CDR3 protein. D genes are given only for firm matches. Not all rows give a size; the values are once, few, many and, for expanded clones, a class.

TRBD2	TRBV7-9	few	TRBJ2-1	TGTGCCAGCAGCTTAGCGGGACTAGCATACAATGAGCAGTTCTTC	CASSLAGLAYNEQFF
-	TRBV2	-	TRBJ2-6	TGTGCCAGCAGTCTATCGGGGGTACCTGGGGCCAACGTCCTGACTTTC	CASSLSGVPGANVLTF
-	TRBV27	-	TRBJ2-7	TGTGCCAGCAGTTTATTTCCCCCGAGGCTAGCTGACGGCGAGCAGTACTTC	CASSLFPPRLADGEQYF
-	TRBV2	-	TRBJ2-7	TGTGCCAGCAGTGAAGCGGGCAGCTCCTACGAGCAGTACTTC	CASSEAGSSYEQYF
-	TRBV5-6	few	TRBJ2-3	TGTGCCAGCAGCTTGGTCGTCCTAGCATCAGATACGCAGTATTTT	CASSLVVLASDTQYF
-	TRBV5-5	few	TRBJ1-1	TGTGCCAGCAGCTTGGCCAGGGGGAACACTGAAGCTTTCTTT	CASSLARGNTEAFF
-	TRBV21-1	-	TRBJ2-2	TGTGCCAGCAGCAAAGGGGACCTCCAAGGAGGGGTAAACACCGGGGAGCTGTTTTTT	CASSKGDLQGGVNTGELFF
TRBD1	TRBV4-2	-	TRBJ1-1	TGTGCCAGCAGCCAGACAGGGGAAGGCACTGAAGCTTTCTTT	CASSQTGEGTEAFF
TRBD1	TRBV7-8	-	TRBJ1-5	TGTGCCAGCAGCTTAGTAGGACAGGGTGGGCAGCCCCAGCATTTT	CASSLVGQGGQPQHF
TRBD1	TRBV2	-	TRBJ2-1	TGTGCCAGCAGTGGCCGGGACAGGGTACTCCAATATGAGCAGTTCTTC	CASSGRDRVLQYEQFF
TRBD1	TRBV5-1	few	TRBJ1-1	TGCGCCAGCAGCTTGATTACAGGGGGCGCGGGCACTGAAGCTTTCTTT	CASSLITGGAGTEAFF
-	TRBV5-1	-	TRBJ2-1	TGCGCCAGCAGCTTGGCCGTCCTGGTGCGCCTCAATGAGCAGTTCTTC	CASSLAVLVRLNEQFF
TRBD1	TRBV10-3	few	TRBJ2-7	TGTGCCATCAGTGAGTCGGGGAGACAGGGATCCGCCGAGCAGTACTTC	CAISESGRQGSAEQYF
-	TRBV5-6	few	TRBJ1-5	TGTGCCAGCAGTTTCGGGAATCAGCCCCAGCATTTT	CASSFGNQPQHF
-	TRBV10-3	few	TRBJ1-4	TGTGCCATCAGGGCAGAGGCAACTAATGAAAAACTGTTTTTT	CAIRAEATNEKLFF
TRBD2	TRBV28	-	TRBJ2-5	TGTGCCAGCAGGCCTTTGAGACTAGCGGGGGGGCAAGAGACCCAGTACTTC	CASRPLRLAGGQETQYF
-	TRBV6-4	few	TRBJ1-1	TGTGCCAGCAGGGGCTACGCAATCAGGGCTGAAGCTTTCTTT	CASRGYAIRAEAFF
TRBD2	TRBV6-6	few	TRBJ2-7	TGTGCCAGCAATAGCGGGAGGTCCTACGAGCAGTACTTC	CASNSGRSYEQYF
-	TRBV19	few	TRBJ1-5	TGTGCCAGTAGTATGGGGGGGGGCCGTCAGCCCCAGCATTTT	CASSMGGGRQPQHF
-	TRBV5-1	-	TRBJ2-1	TGCGCCAGCAGCTTGTTGCGCTCCTACAATGAGCAGTTCTTC	CASSLLRSYNEQFF
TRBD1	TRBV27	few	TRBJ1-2	TGTGCCAGCCAGGGGGAATGGAGCTATGGCTACACCTTC	CASQGEWSYGYTF
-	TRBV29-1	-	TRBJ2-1	TGCAGCGAACTGAGGTTAGGTGACGCCCGGATGAATGAGCAGTTCTTC	CSELRLGDARMNEQFF
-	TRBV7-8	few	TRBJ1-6	TGTGCCAGCAGCAGAGGCGTCACCCCAACTTCACCCCTCCACTTT	CASSRGVTPTSPLHF
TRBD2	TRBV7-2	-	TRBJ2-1	TGTGCCAGCAGCTTAAGCGGGAGGGCCGCGAATGAGCAGTTCTTC	CASSLSGRAANEQFF
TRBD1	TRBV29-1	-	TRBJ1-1	TGCAGCGTCCTTACAGGGGGCATCACTGAAGCTTTCTTT	CSVLTGGITEAFF
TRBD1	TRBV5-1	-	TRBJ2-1	TGCGCCAGCAGCTCACAGGGGGACAATGAGCAGTTCTTC	CASSSQGDNEQFF
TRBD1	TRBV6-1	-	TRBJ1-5	TGTGCCAGCAGGAGACAGGGTGGTCAGCCCCAGCATTTT	CASRRQGGQPQHF
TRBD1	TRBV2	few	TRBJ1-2	TGTGCCAGCAGTTTCGACAGGGATTATGGCTACACCTTC	CASSFDRDYGYTF
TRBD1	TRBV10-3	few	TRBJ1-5	TGTGCCATCAGCAGGGGGCACGGCAATCAGCCCCAGCATTTT	CAISRGHGNQPQHF
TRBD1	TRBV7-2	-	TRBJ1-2	TGTGCCAGCAGCTTAGCCCCCCGAGGGACAGGCCTGAACTATGGCTACACCTTC	CASSLAPRGTGLNYGYTF
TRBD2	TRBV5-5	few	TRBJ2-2	TGTGCCAGCAGCAACGGACTAGCGGACACCGGGGAGCTGTTTTTT	CASSNGLADTGELFF
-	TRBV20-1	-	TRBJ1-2	TGCAGTGTGCCAGGGTCGGGCTACACCTTC	CSVPGSGYTF
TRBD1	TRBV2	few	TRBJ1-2	TGTGCCAGCAGTGAGGGTCCAGGGGGCGCGGGCTATGGCTACACCTTC	CASSEGPGGAGYGYTF
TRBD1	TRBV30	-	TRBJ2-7	TGTGCCTGGAGTGTAACAGGGGGTGGCTACGAGCAGTACTTC	CAWSVTGGGYEQYF
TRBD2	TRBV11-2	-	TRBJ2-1	TGTGCCAGCAGCTTAGAGGGACTAGCGGCCTACAATGAGCAGTTCTTC	CASSLEGLAAYNEQFF
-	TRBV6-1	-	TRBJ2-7	TGTGCCAGCATTCAAGAGGACGGACTGAAGGGCGAGCAGTACTTC	CASIQEDGLKGEQYF
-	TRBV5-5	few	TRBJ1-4	TGTGCCAGCAGCTTGCGCTCGGAGACTGAAAAACTGTTTTTT	CASSLRSETEKLFF
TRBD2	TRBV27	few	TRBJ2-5	TGTGCCAGCAGTTTACGGGGGGGCCGAGAGACCCAGTACTTC	CASSLRGGRETQYF
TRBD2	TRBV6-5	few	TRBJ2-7	TGTGCCAGCAGACCTACGGGGGGGCGCGACGAGCAGTACTTC	CASRPTGGRDEQYF
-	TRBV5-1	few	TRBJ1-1	TGCGCCAGCAGTTTACAGGGTCCTGAAGCTTTCTTT	CASSLQGPEAFF